This is a list of T cell receptor beta chains from one sample in a study of T and B cells in COVID-19 patients. TCRdb reprocessed the multiplex PCR reads with MiXCR, giving one entry per CDR3 protein. The top ten clones hold 35% to 40% of a sample with some 5,000 distinct CDR3 sequences, under 30% of them seen once. Sequenced sample: blood. The receptors stem from a human donor with active COVID-19. Both conserved end residues are part of each CDR3. A D gene is named only where the DNA matches it firmly. Clone size is stated in some rows and not others, as once, few, many or a class when expanded.

J gene	V gene	D gene	clone size	CDR3 protein	CDR3 DNA
TRBJ2-7	TRBV15	TRBD1	medium-sized	CATTTDRGDSYEQYF	TGTGCCACCACTACCGACAGGGGGGATTCCTACGAGCAGTACTTC
TRBJ2-7	TRBV6-5	NA	medium-sized	CASSYFPDGYEQYF	TGTGCCAGCAGTTACTTCCCGGACGGTTACGAGCAGTACTTC
TRBJ2-3	TRBV14	TRBD1	NA	CASSPHRGSTDTQYF	TGTGCCAGCAGCCCACACAGGGGTAGCACAGATACGCAGTATTTT
TRBJ2-5	TRBV12-3/TRBV12-4	TRBD1	few	CASRHTGGVQETQYF	TGTGCCAGCAGACACACAGGGGGCGTGCAAGAGACCCAGTACTTC
TRBJ2-7	TRBV7-2	TRBD2	NA	CASSLRAGGSSYEQYF	TGTGCCAGCAGCCTTCGAGCGGGGGGAAGCTCCTACGAGCAGTACTTC
TRBJ2-3	TRBV18	NA	medium-sized	CASSPELLKSTDTQYF	TGTGCCAGCTCACCAGAACTCCTTAAAAGCACAGATACGCAGTATTTT
TRBJ2-7	TRBV21-1	NA	NA	CASSDSLYEQYF	TGTGCCAGCAGCGACAGCCTCTACGAGCAGTACTTC
TRBJ2-7	TRBV19	TRBD2	NA	CASRMGAGGRDEQYF	TGTGCCAGTAGAATGGGGGCGGGAGGGCGTGACGAGCAGTACTTC
TRBJ1-3	TRBV6-1	NA	once	CASRTASGNTIYF	TGTGCCAGCCGGACAGCCTCTGGAAACACCATATATTTT
TRBJ2-1	TRBV6-2/TRBV6-3	TRBD2	medium-sized	CASRTGGEYNEQFF	TGTGCCAGCCGAACGGGAGGGGAGTACAATGAGCAGTTCTTC
TRBJ2-3	TRBV29-1	TRBD2	medium-sized	CSVEDLVRGGTQYF	TGCAGCGTTGAAGATCTAGTTCGGGGGGGAACGCAGTATTTT
TRBJ2-5	TRBV5-1	NA	few	CASSLDTQETQYF	TGCGCCAGCAGCTTGGACACGCAAGAGACCCAGTACTTC
TRBJ1-2	TRBV18	NA	few	CASSPGSDYGYTF	TGTGCCAGCTCCCCGGGGAGTGACTATGGCTACACCTTC
TRBJ2-2	TRBV19	TRBD1	large	CASSSLQGTNTGELFF	TGTGCCAGTAGTAGCTTACAGGGGACGAACACCGGGGAGCTGTTTTTT
TRBJ1-1	TRBV27	TRBD1	medium-sized	CASSPRTGWRNTEAFF	TGTGCCAGCAGTCCAAGGACAGGATGGCGGAACACTGAAGCTTTCTTT
TRBJ2-7	TRBV19	NA	medium-sized	CASSVYQGLHYEQYF	TGTGCCAGTAGTGTCTACCAGGGCTTACACTACGAGCAGTACTTC
TRBJ2-2	TRBV4-2	TRBD2	NA	CASSQVRGGDGELFF	TGTGCCAGCAGCCAAGTTCGGGGGGGGGACGGGGAGCTGTTTTTT
TRBJ2-3	TRBV24-1	TRBD2	NA	CATSEMPLTSGSFTDTQYF	TGTGCCACCAGTGAGATGCCCCTAACTAGCGGGAGTTTCACAGATACGCAGTATTTT
TRBJ1-5	TRBV10-3	TRBD1	NA	CAISEIRTGSNQPQHF	TGTGCCATCAGTGAGATACGGACAGGCTCAAATCAGCCCCAGCATTTT
TRBJ2-6	TRBV5-5	NA	medium-sized	CAGGGAGSGANVLTF	TGTGCCGGGGGGGGGGCCGGCTCTGGGGCCAACGTCCTGACTTTC
TRBJ1-2	TRBV24-1	NA	NA	CASSDPSRNYGYTF	TGTGCCAGCAGTGACCCATCCCGAAACTATGGCTACACCTTC
TRBJ1-2	TRBV6-5	NA	medium-sized	CASSYGDGRVVSHGYTF	TGTGCCAGCAGTTATGGGGACGGCCGAGTGGTTTCCCATGGCTACACCTTC
TRBJ2-3	TRBV15	TRBD2	NA	CATSRPTSGTLFTDTQYF	TGTGCCACCAGCAGGCCGACTAGCGGGACACTATTCACAGATACGCAGTATTTT
TRBJ1-2	TRBV6-1	NA	NA	CASIWATAHYGYTF	TGTGCCAGCATATGGGCTACCGCTCACTATGGCTACACCTTC
TRBJ1-6	TRBV7-9	NA	NA	CASSFTATNSPLHF	TGTGCCAGCAGCTTTACGGCCACTAATTCACCCCTCCACTTT
TRBJ1-1	TRBV5-5	TRBD1	NA	CASSTLSGGNTEAFF	TGTGCCAGCAGCACCCTATCAGGGGGGAACACTGAAGCTTTCTTT
TRBJ1-5	TRBV10-3	TRBD1	few	CAISTMDRGGNNQPQHF	TGTGCCATCAGTACTATGGACAGGGGGGGAAACAATCAGCCCCAGCATTTT